A selection of T cell receptor beta chains follows, all from one sample in a study of blood T cell repertoires in COVID-19. The data were produced by immunoSEQ multiplex PCR, yet TCRdb's version contains in-frame clones alone and is incomplete. Of roughly 250,000 clones in the sample, about 87% were seen once. Sequencing input: PBMCs or T cells enriched from blood (not recorded which). The origin of the receptors is a woman aged 45-60 years who had recovered from COVID-19. The conserved cysteine and the conserved F or W are not part of the CDR3 here. Each record gives: V gene, J gene, CDR3 protein.

>TRBV9|TRBJ2-7
ASSVGLAGVHEQY
>TRBV6-1|TRBJ1-2
ASSDYSLYGYT
>TRBV9|TRBJ1-1
ASSAKDRMNTEAF
>TRBV28|TRBJ1-3
ASSPPGGVTIY
>TRBV24-1|TRBJ2-1
ATSDKNYNEQF
>TRBV24-1|TRBJ2-1
ATSDLPGSGSINEQF
>TRBV28|TRBJ2-7
ASSSSGTGVSEQY
>TRBV4-1|TRBJ2-7
ASSQPSGSDEQY
>TRBV28|TRBJ2-1
ASSPLGLLEQF
>TRBV6-5|TRBJ1-5
ASSPDRDQPQH
>TRBV5-4|TRBJ2-7
ASSLGAGISYEQY
>TRBV7-9|TRBJ1-4
ASSAPNRAKLF
>TRBV5-4|TRBJ1-2
ASSLGQANYGYT
>TRBV15|TRBJ2-1
ATSSPGTSGSYREQF
>TRBV30|TRBJ1-6
ATTVGRGSPLH
>TRBV7-9|TRBJ2-5
ASSLGLVGSGETQY
>TRBV2|TRBJ1-5
ASKGTLDQPQH
>TRBV28|TRBJ2-1
ASSFPEDSGTSYNEQF
>TRBV6-1|TRBJ2-1
ASSDRGGGYNEQF
>TRBV27|TRBJ2-7
ASSFFLADEQY
>TRBV7-3|TRBJ2-5
ASSLGGGGGETQY
>TRBV12-3/TRBV12-4|TRBJ1-5
ASSSGNQPQH
>TRBV5-5|TRBJ2-1
ASSVGLGGSYNEQF
>TRBV7-7|TRBJ2-1
ASSRSERGDEQF
>TRBV20-1|TRBJ2-1
SAGSAEQF
>TRBV9|TRBJ2-7
ASSPKTSGNAEQY
>TRBV29-1|TRBJ1-3
SVDRQGAGNTIY
>TRBV5-6|TRBJ1-2
ASSPKGASNYGYT
>TRBV18|TRBJ1-1
ASSPEGGNTEAF
>TRBV18|TRBJ1-1
ASSEQGANTEAF
>TRBV10-3|TRBJ1-1
AISELGQGAEAF
>TRBV28|TRBJ1-2
ASSTSSGGLVGYT
>TRBV10-3|TRBJ2-7
AISEAGESSYEQY
>TRBV24-1|TRBJ2-5
ATSDRDRGPQETQY
>TRBV7-2|TRBJ2-1
ASSLSSSAGNNEQF
>TRBV27|TRBJ2-6
ASSLQIWDTRNSGANVLT
>TRBV28|TRBJ2-2
ASSLIGAANTGELF
>TRBV19|TRBJ1-1
ASSIGGGEAF
>TRBV28|TRBJ2-7
ASLRDRVPYEQY
>TRBV4-1|TRBJ1-4
ASSQPGTFNEKLF
>TRBV7-2|TRBJ2-1
ASSSGGGPYNEQF
>TRBV2|TRBJ2-1
ASRSIGSKSSYNEQF
>TRBV7-9|TRBJ2-2
ASSLTETNTGELF
>TRBV18|TRBJ2-7
ASSPSGQDQREQY
>TRBV30|TRBJ1-1
AWSTHRGVGEAF
>TRBV18|TRBJ1-3
ASSRTGGSGNTIY